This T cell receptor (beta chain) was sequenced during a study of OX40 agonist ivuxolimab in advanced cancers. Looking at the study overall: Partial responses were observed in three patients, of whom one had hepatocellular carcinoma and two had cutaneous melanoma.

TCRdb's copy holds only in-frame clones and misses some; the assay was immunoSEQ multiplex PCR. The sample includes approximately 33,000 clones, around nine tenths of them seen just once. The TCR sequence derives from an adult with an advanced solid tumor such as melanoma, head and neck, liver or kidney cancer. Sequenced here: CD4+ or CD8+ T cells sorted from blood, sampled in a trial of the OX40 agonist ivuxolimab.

CDR3 in amino acids: CASSEASSGDSYEQYF. DNA of the CDR3: TGCGCCAGCAGTGAGGCTAGTAGCGGGGACTCCTACGAGCAGTACTTC. The chain couples TRBV10-2 to TRBJ2-7; 8 bases fit TRBD2. Germline trimming cut 2 bases from V and 0 bases from J; bases unmatched to any gene: 6. The CDR3 runs 16 residues. The germline CDR1 and CDR2 sequences are WSHSY and SAAADI.